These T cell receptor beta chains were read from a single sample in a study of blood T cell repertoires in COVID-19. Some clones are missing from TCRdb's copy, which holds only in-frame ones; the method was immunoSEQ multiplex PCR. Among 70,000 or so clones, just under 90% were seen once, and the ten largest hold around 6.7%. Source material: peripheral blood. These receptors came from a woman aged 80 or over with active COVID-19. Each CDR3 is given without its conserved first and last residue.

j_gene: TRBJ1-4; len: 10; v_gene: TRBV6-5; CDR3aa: ASSRDREKLF
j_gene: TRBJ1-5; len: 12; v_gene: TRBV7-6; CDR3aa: ASSLGGGGQPQH
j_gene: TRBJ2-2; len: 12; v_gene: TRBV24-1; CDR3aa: ATSDPGVAGELF
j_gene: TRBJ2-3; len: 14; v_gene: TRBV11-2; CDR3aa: ASSRAGQGSWDTQY
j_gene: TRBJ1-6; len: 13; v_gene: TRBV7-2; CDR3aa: ASSILQGPNSPLH
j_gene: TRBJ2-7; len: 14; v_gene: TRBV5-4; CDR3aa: ASSTLDRGRPYEQY
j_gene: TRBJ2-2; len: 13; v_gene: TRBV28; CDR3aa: ASSQPHANTGELF
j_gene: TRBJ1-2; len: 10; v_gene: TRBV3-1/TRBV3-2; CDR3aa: ASSQRGYGYT
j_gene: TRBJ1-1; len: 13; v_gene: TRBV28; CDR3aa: ASSLSLRGDTEAF
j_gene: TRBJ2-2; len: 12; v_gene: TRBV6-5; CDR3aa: ASTTGGYTGELF
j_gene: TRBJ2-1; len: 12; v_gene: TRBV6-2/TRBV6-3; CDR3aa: ASSSDRAYNEQF
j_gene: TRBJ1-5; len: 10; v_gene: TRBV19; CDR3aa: AVRQGNQPQH
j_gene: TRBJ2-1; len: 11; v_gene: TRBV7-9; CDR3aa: ASSELSTNEQF
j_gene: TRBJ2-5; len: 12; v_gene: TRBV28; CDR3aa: ASSRYRRGETQY
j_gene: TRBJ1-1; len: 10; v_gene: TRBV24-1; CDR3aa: ATSDFGTRAF
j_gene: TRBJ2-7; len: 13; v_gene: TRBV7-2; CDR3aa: ASSRTPFTGAEQY
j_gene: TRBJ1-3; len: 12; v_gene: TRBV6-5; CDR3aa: ASSARGSGNTIY
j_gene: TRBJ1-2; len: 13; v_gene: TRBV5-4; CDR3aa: ASSLNARNYRGYT
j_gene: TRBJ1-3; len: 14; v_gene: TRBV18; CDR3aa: ASSPTGSQEGNTIY
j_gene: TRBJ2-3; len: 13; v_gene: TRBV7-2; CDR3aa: ASSFVREVGDTQY
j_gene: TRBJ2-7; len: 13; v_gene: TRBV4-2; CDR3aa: ASSQERDYLYEQY
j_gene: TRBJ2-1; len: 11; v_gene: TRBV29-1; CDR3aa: SVGSGRASEQF
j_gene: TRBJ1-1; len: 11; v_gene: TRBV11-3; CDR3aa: ASSSNEWTEAF
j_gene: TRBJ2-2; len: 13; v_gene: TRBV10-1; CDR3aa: ASTVTSGYTGELF
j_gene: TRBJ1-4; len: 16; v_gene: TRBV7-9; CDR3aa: ASSLFVGTGGANEKLF
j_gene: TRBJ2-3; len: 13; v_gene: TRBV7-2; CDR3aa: ASSLPSGRVNTQY
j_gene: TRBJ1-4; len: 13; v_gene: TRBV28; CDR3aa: ASSRPGQGDEKLF
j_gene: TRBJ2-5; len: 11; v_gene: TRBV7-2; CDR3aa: ASSSGLVETQY